The clone carrying this TCR beta chain was counted between two and nine times. Its antigen is currently unknown. This sample was included in a study of T-cell memory formation after mild COVID-19. TCRdb analysed the 5' RACE reads with MiXCR anew, one entry per CDR3 protein. The sample has 150,000 or so distinct CDR3 sequences, roughly 15% seen once. With 0 bases removed from V and 2 bases from J, the gap between germline ends came to 11 bases. CDR1 is DFQATT and CDR2 is SNEGSKA in the germline V gene (reference sequence). This CDR3 has 14 amino acids. Study results and limitations: The second-wave clones peaking on day 37 were not confirmed as SARS-CoV-2-specific.

The sample comprised PBMCs or a T cell subset sorted from them (not recorded which). The receptor comes from an adult woman who had mild COVID-19 (a few samples of this study predate the infection). Cell type and time point are not known. The chain combines TRBV20-1 with TRBJ2-7; the D call may be TRBD1 or TRBD2 (5 bases each). The CDR3 here is CSARDPGTPYEQYF. CDR3 DNA sequence: TGCAGTGCTAGAGATCCTGGGACCCCCTACGAGCAGTACTTC.